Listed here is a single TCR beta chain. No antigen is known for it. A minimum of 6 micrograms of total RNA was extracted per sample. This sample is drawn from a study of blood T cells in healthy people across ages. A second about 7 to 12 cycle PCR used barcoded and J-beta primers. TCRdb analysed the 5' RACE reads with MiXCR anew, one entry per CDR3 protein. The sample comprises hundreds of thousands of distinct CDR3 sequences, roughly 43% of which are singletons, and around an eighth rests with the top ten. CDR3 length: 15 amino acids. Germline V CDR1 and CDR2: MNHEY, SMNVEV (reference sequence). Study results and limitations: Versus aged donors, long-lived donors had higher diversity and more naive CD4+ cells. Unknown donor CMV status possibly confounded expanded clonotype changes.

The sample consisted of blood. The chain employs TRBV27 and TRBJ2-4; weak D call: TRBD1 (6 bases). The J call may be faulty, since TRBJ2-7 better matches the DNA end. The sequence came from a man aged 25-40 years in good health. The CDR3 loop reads CASSLGRQVIYEQYF. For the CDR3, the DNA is TGTGCCAGCAGTTTAGGACGACAGGTTATCTACGAGCAGTACTTC.